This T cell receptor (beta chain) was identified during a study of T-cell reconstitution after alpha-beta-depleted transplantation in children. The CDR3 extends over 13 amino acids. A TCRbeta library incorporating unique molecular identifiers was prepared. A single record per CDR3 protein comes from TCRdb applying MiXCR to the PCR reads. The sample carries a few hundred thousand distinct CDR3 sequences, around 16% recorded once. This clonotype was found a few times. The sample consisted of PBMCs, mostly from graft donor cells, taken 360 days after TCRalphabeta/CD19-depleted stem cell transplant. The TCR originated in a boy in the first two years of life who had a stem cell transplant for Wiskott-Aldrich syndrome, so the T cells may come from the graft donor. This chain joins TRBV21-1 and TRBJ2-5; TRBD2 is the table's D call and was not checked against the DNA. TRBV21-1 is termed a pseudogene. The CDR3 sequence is CASPQLAKETQYF. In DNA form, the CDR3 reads TGTGCCAGCCCCCAACTAGCGAAAGAGACCCAGTACTTC.